This TCR beta chain originates from a study of blood T cell repertoires in COVID-19. Sequencing used immunoSEQ multiplex PCR; TCRdb keeps in-frame clones, though not all of them. The sample shows 65,000 to 90,000 clones, about 83% of them seen only once. Input material: peripheral blood. The source is a woman in her fifties or sixties with acute or convalescent COVID-19.

The CDR3 nucleotides read TGTGCCACCTCACCGAGACTGAGCACAGATACGCAGTATTTT. It codes for CATSPRLSTDTQYF. V gene TRBV25-1 combines with J gene TRBJ2-3; unclear D gene. The CDR3 is made up of 14 amino acids. Trimming cost V 10 bases and J 0 bases, with 14 bases left between them. Germline V gene lookup returns CDR1 MGHDK and CDR2 SYGVNS.